Shown below are 2 T cell receptor beta chains from a single sample sequenced in a study of blood T cell repertoires in COVID-19. Only in-frame clones appear in the TCRdb table, and some are missing; sequencing was by immunoSEQ multiplex PCR. The sample has about 440,000 clones, roughly nine tenths seen once. Sample: PBMCs or T cells enriched from blood (not recorded which). These receptors were taken from a woman between 18 and 29 years old with acute COVID-19.

This chain links TRBV7-2 with TRBJ1-2, with a possible D match to TRBD1 (5 bases). The CDR3 consists of 15 residues. Deletions cut 5 bases from V and 5 bases from J, with 18 bases between. Germline V gives CDR1 SGHTA, CDR2 FQGNSA. CDR3 sequence: CASSPNLAGSYGYTF. The CDR3 DNA follows: TGTGCCAGCAGCCCCAACCTGGCAGGGTCATATGGCTACACCTTC.

The V call is TRBV29-1, the J call TRBJ1-3; D is unresolved. This CDR3 contains 13 residues. V shed 3 bases and J shed 2 bases, with 8 bases lying between them. CDR1 and CDR2 (germline): SQVTM, ANQGSEA. The CDR3 DNA reads TGCAGCGTTGAGTATTCTACTGGAAACACCATATATTTT. Translating it yields CSVEYSTGNTIYF.